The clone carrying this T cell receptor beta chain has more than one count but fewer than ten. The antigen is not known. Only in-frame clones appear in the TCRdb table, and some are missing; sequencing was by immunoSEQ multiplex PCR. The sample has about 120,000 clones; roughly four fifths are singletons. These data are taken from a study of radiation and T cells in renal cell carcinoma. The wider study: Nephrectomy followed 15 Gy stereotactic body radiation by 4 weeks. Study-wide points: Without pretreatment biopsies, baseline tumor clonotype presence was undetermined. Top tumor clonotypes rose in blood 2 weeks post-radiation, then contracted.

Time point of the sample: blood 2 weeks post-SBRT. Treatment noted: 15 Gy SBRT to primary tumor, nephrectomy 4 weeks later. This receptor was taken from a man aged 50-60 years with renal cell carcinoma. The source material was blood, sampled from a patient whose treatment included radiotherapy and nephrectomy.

CDR3 DNA sequence: TGTGCCAGCAGCCCAGGGGACTCCTACGAGCAGTACTTC. This gives the protein CASSPGDSYEQYF. This chain links TRBV28 with TRBJ2-7, with D perhaps matching TRBD1 (6 bases). The CDR3 runs 13 residues. Trimming stripped 6 bases from V and 0 bases from J, with 9 bases between. Per the germline V gene, CDR1 is MDHEN and CDR2 is SYDVKM.